The rows below give T cell receptor beta chains drawn from one sample of a study of T cell repertoires in cytomegalovirus infection. TCRdb used MiXCR to reprocess the reads, holding one entry per CDR3 protein. The sample includes 250,000 to 300,000 distinct CDR3 sequences, roughly a fifth seen only once; the top ten take under 25%. These receptors' targets are unknown. The specimen was cultured PBMCs, collected from culture after CMV antigen stimulation. Receptors originate from a human donor in good health (CMV status not recorded). Some clones in this sample may be carry-over from other donors' samples. CDR3s include the opening cysteine and the closing phenylalanine or tryptophan. The D gene is left open where the match is weak. Size is stated for part of the rows, as once, few or many counts, or as a class when the clone is expanded.

d_call	v_call	clone_size	j_call	cdr3_nt	cdr3_aa
TRBD2	TRBV25-1	-	TRBJ2-1	TGTGCCAGCAGTGAATGGGGACTAGCGGCCTACAATGAGCAGTTCTTC	CASSEWGLAAYNEQFF
TRBD2	TRBV12-3/TRBV12-4	-	TRBJ2-1	TGTGCCAGCAGTCCCAGCGGGAGAACGTACAATGAGCAGTTCTTC	CASSPSGRTYNEQFF
-	TRBV7-9	-	TRBJ2-5	TGTGCCAGCAGCTCCTCAATAGGGCGGGAGACCCAGTACTTC	CASSSSIGRETQYF
-	TRBV5-1	-	TRBJ1-2	TGCGCCAGCAGCCCTGGACAGAAGAATAACTATGGCTACACCTTC	CASSPGQKNNYGYTF
-	TRBV7-2	few	TRBJ1-5	TGTGCCAGCAGCCAACGTCTGGGGGCTCTCAATCAGCCCCAGCATTTT	CASSQRLGALNQPQHF
-	TRBV20-1	few	TRBJ1-5	TGCAGTGCTAGGGACCAGCCCCAGCATTTT	CSARDQPQHF
-	TRBV20-1	few	TRBJ2-4	TGCAGTGCTAGAGATCCGGGACCCAAAAACATTCAGTACTTC	CSARDPGPKNIQYF
-	TRBV12-3/TRBV12-4	-	TRBJ2-6	TGTGCCAGTCTGGGGCCTGGGGCCAACGTCCTGACTTTC	CASLGPGANVLTF
-	TRBV2	-	TRBJ1-4	TGTGCCAGCAGTGGGGACGTTGAAAAACTGTTTTTT	CASSGDVEKLFF
-	TRBV7-2	many	TRBJ2-1	TGTGCCAGCAGCTTAGTCTCAGGGTGGAATGAGCAGTTCTTC	CASSLVSGWNEQFF
-	TRBV7-2	many	TRBJ2-5	TGTGCCAGCAGCTTGGGGGTTTCAAGGGCCCAGTACTTC	CASSLGVSRAQYF
-	TRBV9	-	TRBJ2-3	TGTGCCAGCAGCGTAGTTATGGGAGATACGCAGTATTTT	CASSVVMGDTQYF
TRBD1	TRBV4-1	few	TRBJ1-3	TGCGCCAGCAGCCAAGATAAGTCGGGACAGGGACTCCACTCTGGAAACACCATATATTTT	CASSQDKSGQGLHSGNTIYF
-	TRBV12-5	many	TRBJ2-1	TGTGCTAGTGGTTTGGTACCCTACAATGAGCAGTTCTTC	CASGLVPYNEQFF
TRBD2	TRBV12-3/TRBV12-4	few	TRBJ2-3	TGTGCCAGCACCCCTCCTAGCGGAAATGACACAGATACGCAGTATTTT	CASTPPSGNDTDTQYF
TRBD1	TRBV7-9	-	TRBJ2-5	TGTGCCAGCAGCAACCGGGACAGGGGCCAAGAGACCCAGTACTTC	CASSNRDRGQETQYF
TRBD2	TRBV6-1	-	TRBJ2-7	TGTGCCAGCAGTCCTAGCGGGTACGGGTACGAGCAGTACTTC	CASSPSGYGYEQYF
-	TRBV20-1	once	TRBJ2-6	TGCAGTGCTAGCATCTCTGGGGCCAACGTCCTGACTTTC	CSASISGANVLTF
TRBD1	TRBV12-5	-	TRBJ1-2	TGTGCTAGTGGCGAGGGACAGAACTATGGCTACACCTTC	CASGEGQNYGYTF
-	TRBV4-1	few	TRBJ2-7	TGCGCCAGCAGCCAAGATAAGGTCCAGAGATACGAGCAGTACTTC	CASSQDKVQRYEQYF
-	TRBV6-5	many	TRBJ2-1	TGTGCCAGCAGTTACTCGGTCGCAGCAATGTACGACAATGAGCAGTTCTTC	CASSYSVAAMYDNEQFF
-	TRBV6-5	few	TRBJ1-1	TGTGCCAGCAGTTCGGTGGGGGGGGGCAAGAACACTGAGGCTTTCTTT	CASSSVGGGKNTEAFF
-	TRBV25-1	-	TRBJ2-1	TGTGCCAGCAGTCTTCTAGGAGGGCACAATGAGCAGTTCTTC	CASSLLGGHNEQFF
-	TRBV7-2	many	TRBJ2-7	TGTGCCAGCAGCTTAGATTCAGGGGCCCGCTACGAGCAGTACTTC	CASSLDSGARYEQYF
TRBD2	TRBV6-5	-	TRBJ2-3	TGTGCCAGCAGTCTGGGACTAGCGGGAATCCCAGATACGCAGTATTTT	CASSLGLAGIPDTQYF
-	TRBV5-5	-	TRBJ2-5	TGTGCCAGCAGCTTGGCCTCGTCCTACCAAGAGACCCAGTACTTC	CASSLASSYQETQYF
TRBD1	TRBV5-1	few	TRBJ2-1	TGCGCCAGCAGCACTGGACAGGGAGGTGTTGAGCAGTTCTTC	CASSTGQGGVEQFF
TRBD2	TRBV7-2	many	TRBJ2-5	TGTGCCAGCAGCACCGGGACTAGCGGGAGGTACCGTCCGGAGACCCAGTACTTC	CASSTGTSGRYRPETQYF
TRBD2	TRBV20-1	-	TRBJ2-3	TGCAGTGCTAGGGGGCTATTAGCGGGAGGCCGCACAGATACGCAGTATTTT	CSARGLLAGGRTDTQYF
TRBD1	TRBV6-1	few	TRBJ1-2	TGTGCCAGCAGTGAAGGACAGGGGGCGTGGGGCTACACCTTC	CASSEGQGAWGYTF
-	TRBV12-3/TRBV12-4	many	TRBJ1-1	TGTGCCAGCAGTTTCCTACTGCAGTATGAAGCTTTCTTT	CASSFLLQYEAFF
-	TRBV5-4	-	TRBJ1-1	TGTGCCAGCAGCGCTGTACAGGGTCGGCACACTGAAGCTTTCTTT	CASSAVQGRHTEAFF
TRBD2	TRBV5-4	-	TRBJ2-1	TGTGCCAGCAGCTTGGGGGGACTAGCGAGGAATGAGCAGTTCTTC	CASSLGGLARNEQFF
-	TRBV10-3	few	TRBJ2-1	TGTGCCATCAGCGATGGACAGCTGTACAATGAGCAGTTCTTC	CAISDGQLYNEQFF
TRBD2	TRBV7-2	many	TRBJ2-7	TGTGCCAGCAGCTTAGTGGGACTAGCGGGAGAACTCAGGGCCTACGAGCAGTACTTC	CASSLVGLAGELRAYEQYF
-	TRBV20-1	-	TRBJ2-3	TGCAGTGCTAGAGATCCTGGGACGGGGCCGGATACGCAGTATTTT	CSARDPGTGPDTQYF